This TCR beta chain originates from a study of OX40 agonist ivuxolimab in advanced cancers. Overall study results and limits: Clones of CD4+ and CD8+ blood T cells grew by week 6 at doses of 0.1 to 3.0 mg/kg.

About this clone: As yet, its antigen is unknown.

No patient had autoimmune disease or received systemic immunosuppression. Using immunoSEQ multiplex PCR, the repertoire was profiled, and TCRdb retains in-frame clones only, with some absent. The table records over 150,000 clones, 94% of them present only once. V shed 4 bases and J 3 bases; nucleotides not matched to a gene: 11. From germline, CDR1 is SGDLS and CDR2 YYNGEE. This CDR3 contains 16 residues. The V gene is TRBV9, the J gene TRBJ2-7; 9 bases are shared with TRBD1. This specimen consisted of CD4+ or CD8+ T cells sorted from blood, obtained in a trial of the OX40 agonist ivuxolimab. The receptor comes from an adult with an advanced solid tumor such as melanoma, head and neck, liver or kidney cancer. CDR3 in amino acids: CASSPREGTGFYEQYF. DNA for the CDR3: TGTGCCAGCAGCCCCAGAGAGGGGACAGGGTTCTACGAGCAGTACTTC. The full variable domain, its missing parts supplied by reference TRBV9 and TRBJ2-7, is DSGVTQTPKHLITATGQRVTLRCSPRSGDLSVYWYQQSLDQGLQFLIQYYNGEERAKGNILERFSAQQFPDLHSELNLSSLELGDSALYFCASSPREGTGFYEQYFGPGTRLTVT.